What follows is one TCR beta chain and its context. The entry originates in a study of blood T cell repertoires in COVID-19. Some clones are missing from TCRdb's copy, which holds only in-frame ones; the method was immunoSEQ multiplex PCR. The table lists under 30,000 clones, about 89% of them singletons. The origin of this receptor is a man aged 45-60 years with active COVID-19. The material sequenced was peripheral blood.

The CDR3 DNA reads as TGTGCCAGCAGCGACAGACAGGGGGGGACCTACGAGCAGTACTTC. Its protein product is CASSDRQGGTYEQYF. The gene calls are TRBV6-5 and TRBJ2-7; 9 bases are a match to TRBD1. V lost 6 bases, J lost 2 bases, and 8 bases stayed unmatched. Looked up from germline, CDR1 is MNHEY and CDR2 is SVGAGI. The CDR3 consists of 15 residues.